This T cell receptor beta chain is from a study of CD8+CD57+ T cells in acquired aplastic anemia. This CDR3 is built from 16 residues. CDR1 and CDR2 from the germline V gene are MGHRA and YSYEKL. Trimming removed 0 bases from V and 7 bases from J; junction bases left unmatched: 8. This clonotype was seen at least ten times. The TCR beta profiling, which covered VDJ combination and CDR3 sequence, was carried out using genomic DNA as the template. Each CDR3 protein is one row after TCRdb ran MiXCR on the reads. The sample records 200,000 or so distinct CDR3 sequences, 50% to 75% being singletons. The TCR sequence derives from a human donor with severe aplastic anemia or a healthy control (not recorded which). What was sequenced was sorted CD4+, CD8+, or CD8+CD57+ T cells (not recorded which) from PBMCs. The gene calls are TRBV4-1 and TRBJ2-2, with 7 bases matching TRBD2. CDR3 DNA sequence: TGCGCCAGCAGCCAAGACATTGGACTAGACTTCGGGGAGCTGTTTTTT. Translating gives CASSQDIGLDFGELFF.